What follows are 9 T cell receptor beta chains derived from one specimen sequenced in a study of CD8 T cells in Susac syndrome. RNA in amounts of roughly 0.5 to 1 ug was reverse transcribed with random hexamers. Using its own MiXCR run on the immunoSEQ multiplex PCR reads, TCRdb lists one record per CDR3 protein. This sample carries 200,000 or so distinct CDR3 sequences, approximately 95% of them seen once, and the ten largest clones take more than 0.09%. The sample taken for sequencing was CD4+ T cells from PBMCs. The source is a human donor with multiple sclerosis.

The V gene is TRBV12-3 or TRBV12-4, the J gene TRBJ2-7, with D possibly TRBD1 on 5 matching bases. V lost 3 bases and J 6 bases, leaving 12 bases between the germline ends. The CDR3 length is 13 residues. CDR3 loop: CASSLGQGGEQYF. The CDR3 nucleotides read TGTGCCAGCAGTTTGGGCCAGGGCGGCGAGCAGTACTTC.

The chain links TRBV29-1 to TRBJ2-1; no clear D gene. Germline V CDR1 and CDR2: SQVTM, ANQGSEA. V lost 0 bases and J lost 5, with 11 bases in between. This CDR3 is built from 14 residues. CDR3 sequence reads: CSVEDNTVHNEQFF. The CDR3 nucleotides read TGCAGCGTTGAAGACAACACGGTGCACAATGAGCAGTTCTTC.

The chain carries TRBV3-1 and TRBJ2-7, with 7 nucleotides matching TRBD1. The CDR3 covers 14 residues. Germline V CDR1 and CDR2: LGHDT, YNNKEL (reference sequence). The V segment lost 5 bases and the J segment 5 bases; nucleotides outside the gene matches: 9. The CDR3 loop reads CASSFTTGAHEQYF. The CDR3 nucleotides are TGTGCCAGCAGCTTTACTACAGGGGCCCACGAGCAGTACTTC.

The chain couples TRBV20-1 to TRBJ1-6; 7 nucleotides match TRBD1. Germline CDR1 is DFQATT and CDR2 is SNEGSKA (reference sequence). The CDR3 contains 14 residues. J lost 5 bases, V lost 5 bases, and 6 bases had no gene match. The CDR3 coding sequence is TGCAGTGCTTCCCGGACAGGCAATAATTCACCCCTCCACTTT. Protein product: CSASRTGNNSPLHF.

V is TRBV6-6 and J is TRBJ2-7, with TRBD1 matching 11 bases. The length of the CDR3 is 15 residues. Germline V gene data show CDR1 as MNHNY and CDR2 as SVGAGI (reference sequence). The J segment lost 6 bases and the V segment lost 4 bases, leaving 8 bases of the junction unmatched. CDR3 in amino acids: CASSWTGGQVGEQYF. In DNA, the CDR3 is TGTGCCAGCAGTTGGACAGGGGGCCAGGTGGGCGAGCAGTACTTC.

The chain carries TRBV20-1 and TRBJ2-4; D uncertain. The CDR3 loop spans 13 amino acids. Looked up from germline, CDR1 is DFQATT and CDR2 is SNEGSKA (reference sequence). The V gene lost 5 bases and the J gene lost 7 bases, with 15 bases spanning the gap. The chain's CDR3 is CSAASRAGNIQYF. CDR3 coding DNA: TGCAGTGCTGCCTCTCGGGCCGGGAACATTCAGTACTTC.

V usage is TRBV12-3 or TRBV12-4 and J usage is TRBJ2-5, with D maybe TRBD1 (6 bases). The CDR3 contains 14 residues. V gave up 6 bases and J gave up 5 bases, with 16 bases separating them. For the CDR3, the DNA is TGTGCCAGCAGCCTTGGTTGGGGGCGGGAGACCCAGTACTTC. Amino acids: CASSLGWGRETQYF.

This rearrangement joins TRBV30 to TRBJ1-1; D perhaps matches TRBD1 (6 bases). Germline CDR1 is GTSNPN and CDR2 is SVGIG (reference sequence). V lost 1 base and J lost 1, with 10 bases in between. The CDR3 contains 14 residues. This CDR3 reads CAWSGKGQNTEAFF. The CDR3 region has the DNA TGTGCCTGGAGTGGTAAGGGACAGAACACTGAAGCTTTCTTT.

The chain uses TRBV5-1 and TRBJ1-6; D ambiguous. This CDR3 contains 14 residues. With 3 bases removed from V and 7 bases from J, the gap between germline ends came to 11 bases. The germline V gene has CDR1 SGHRS and CDR2 YFSETQ. The CDR3 protein is CASSSSLTNSPLHF. For the CDR3, the DNA is TGCGCCAGCAGCTCAAGTCTCACCAATTCACCCCTCCACTTT.